These 30 T cell receptor beta chains came from one sample sequenced in a study of OX40 agonist ivuxolimab in advanced cancers. TCRdb's copy holds only in-frame clones and misses some; the assay was immunoSEQ multiplex PCR. Of about 61,000 clones in the sample, 85% to 90% were seen once. The source material was CD4+ or CD8+ T cells sorted from blood, sampled in a trial of the OX40 agonist ivuxolimab. The source of these receptors is an adult with an advanced solid tumor such as melanoma, head and neck, liver or kidney cancer.

The V and J genes are TRBV11-2 and TRBJ2-7, with TRBD2 as a possible D gene (7 bases). Germline V gene sequence: CDR1 SGHAT, CDR2 FQNNGV. The length of the CDR3 is 12 residues. V lost 6 bases to trimming and J lost 6 bases, with 12 bases between them. The CDR3 region is CASRIRGGEQYF. The CDR3, as DNA: TGTGCCAGCAGGATAAGGGGGGGCGAGCAGTACTTC.

The rearrangement joins TRBV18 to TRBJ1-1, with 12 bases identical to TRBD1. CDR3 length: 14 amino acids. Germline CDR1 and CDR2: KGHSH and LQKENI. Trimming at V came to 5 bases and at J to 4 bases, leaving 2 bases not matched to a gene. CDR3 region: CASSAGQGATEAFF. The CDR3, as DNA: TGTGCCAGCTCAGCGGGACAGGGGGCCACTGAAGCTTTCTTT.

This clone occurred a few times. This sequence joins TRBV7-8 and TRBJ1-5; 8 bases agree with TRBD1. The CDR3 is made up of 15 amino acids. J was trimmed by 6 bases and V by 5 bases; bases with no gene match: 9. The V gene's germline CDR1 is SGHVS and CDR2 FQNEAQ. The CDR3 here is CASSTRTGQGQPQHF. CDR3 nucleotide sequence: TGTGCCAGCAGCACCCGGACAGGGCAGGGTCAGCCCCAGCATTTT.

This clone was counted a few times. The chain has TRBV7-9 and TRBJ1-5; D gene ambiguous. The CDR3 is made up of 13 amino acids. V lost 4 bases and J lost 1, with 5 bases in between. CDR1 and CDR2 from the germline V gene are SEHNR and FQNEAQ (reference sequence). CDR3 in amino acids: CASSWSSNQPQHF. CDR3 nucleotides: TGTGCCAGCAGCTGGTCCAGCAATCAGCCCCAGCATTTT.

This clone has just one count. The chain couples TRBV7-2 to TRBJ2-5, with D perhaps TRBD2 (7 bases). V gave up 5 bases and J gave up 7 bases, with 20 bases separating them. The germline gives CDR1 SGHTA, CDR2 FQGNSA. This CDR3 has 15 residues. The CDR3 bases are TGTGCCAGCAGCCCAAGGGGGGGGGCAAGAGGGACCCAGTACTTC. Its translation is CASSPRGGARGTQYF. Full variable domain (remainder filled in from reference TRBV7-2 and TRBJ2-5): GAGVSQSPSNKVTEKGKDVELRCDPISGHTALYWYRQSLGQGLEFLIYFQGNSAPDKSGLPSDRFSAERTGGSVSTLTIQRTQQEDSAVYLCASSPRGGARGTQYFGPGTRLLVL.

This clone has just one count. The chain has TRBV9 and TRBJ2-1, with D possibly TRBD1 on 6 matching bases. V dropped 0 bases and J dropped 4 bases, with 8 bases sitting between them. CDR1 and CDR2 from the germline V gene are SGDLS and YYNGEE. The CDR3 consists of 14 residues. CDR3 DNA: TGTGCCAGCAGCGTAGCTACAGGGTACAATGAGCAGTTCTTC. Translation: CASSVATGYNEQFF.

The sample holds one count of this clone. This sequence joins TRBV6-5 and TRBJ2-3, with 9 bases matching TRBD1. There are 14 residues in the CDR3. Unmatched junction bases numbered 4, after V lost 6 bases and J lost 3 bases. The germline gives CDR1 MNHEY, CDR2 SVGAGI. The CDR3, as DNA: TGTGCCAGCAGGACGACAGGGGGGACAGATACGCAGTATTTT. Translated, it gives CASRTTGGTDTQYF.

This chain links TRBV5-1 with TRBJ1-1; D gene ambiguous. The germline V gene encodes CDR1 SGHRS and CDR2 YFSETQ. V lost 3 bases and J lost 0, with 6 bases in between. CDR3 size: 13 residues. In nucleotides, the CDR3 is TGCGCCAGCAGCTGGCGGATGAACACTGAAGCTTTCTTT. As protein: CASSWRMNTEAFF. The entire variable domain, with the rest obtained from reference TRBV5-1 and TRBJ1-1, is as follows: KAGVTQTPRYLIKTRGQQVTLSCSPISGHRSVSWYQQTPGQGLQFLFEYFSETQRNKGNFPGRFSGRQFSNSRSEMNVSTLELGDSALYLCASSWRMNTEAFFGQGTRLTVV.

V gene TRBV10-3 combines with J gene TRBJ1-1; 9 bases are shared with TRBD1. Germline trimming cut 6 bases from V and 0 bases from J; bases unmatched to any gene: 11. CDR1 and CDR2 (germline): ENHRY, SYGVKD. CDR3 length: 17 residues. The CDR3, as DNA: TGTGCCATCAGGGGAGGACAGGGGAGTCGAATGAACACTGAAGCTTTCTTT. Translating it yields CAIRGGQGSRMNTEAFF.

DNA of the CDR3: TGTGCCGCATTCCCCGGGACAGCTACCTACGAGCAGTACTTC. It yields the protein CAAFPGTATYEQYF. The chain carries TRBV28 and TRBJ2-7; 7 positions match TRBD1. The germline CDR1 and CDR2 sequences are MDHEN and SYDVKM. V lost 11 bases to trimming and J lost 2 bases; unmatched junction nucleotides: 12. This CDR3 has 14 residues.

The chain employs TRBV14 and TRBJ1-1; D might be TRBD1 (5 bases). Trimming removed 4 bases at V and 2 bases at J, with 8 bases between. The CDR3 contains 13 residues. Germline CDR1 reads SGHDN; CDR2 reads FVKESK. CDR3 DNA: TGTGCCAGCAGCCTACAGGAAAACACTGAAGCTTTCTTT. The encoded protein is CASSLQENTEAFF. The full variable domain, its missing parts supplied by reference TRBV14 and TRBJ1-1, is EAGVTQFPSHSVIEKGQTVTLRCDPISGHDNLYWYRRVMGKEIKFLLHFVKESKQDESGMPNNRFLAERTGGTYSTLKVQPAELEDSGVYFCASSLQENTEAFFGQGTRLTVV.

This clone occurred a few times. This chain uses TRBV27 with TRBJ1-6, with D possibly being TRBD1 (6 bases). This CDR3 spans 19 amino acids. Trimming removed 2 bases at V and 7 bases at J, with 24 bases between. The germline V gene has CDR1 MNHEY and CDR2 SMNVEV (reference sequence). The CDR3 loop reads CASSLSPAWDSGQNSPLHF. The CDR3 coding sequence is TGTGCCAGCAGTTTAAGCCCCGCGTGGGACTCAGGACAGAATTCACCCCTCCACTTT.

The chain couples TRBV6-1 to TRBJ2-3; D remains ambiguous. Germline V gene sequence: CDR1 MNHNS, CDR2 SASEGT. The V end lost 8 bases, the J end lost 0 bases, and 9 bases lay between the germline ends. The CDR3 length is 13 residues. The CDR3: CASRSSSTDTQYF. The CDR3 DNA reads TGTGCCAGCCGATCGTCTAGCACAGATACGCAGTATTTT.

The gene calls are TRBV5-1 and TRBJ2-7; D is ambiguous. The CDR3 runs 13 residues. From germline, CDR1 is SGHRS and CDR2 YFSETQ. Trimming took 0 bases from V and 6 from J, leaving 10 bases between them. CDR3 in DNA: TGCGCCAGCAGCTTGGTTCTAGGTCCCGAGCAGTACTTC. Translating gives CASSLVLGPEQYF.

About this clone: The identical CDR3 is also encoded by other nucleotide sequences in the sample. The chain joins TRBV5-1 to TRBJ1-3; D call uncertain. This CDR3 has 14 residues. V gave up 0 bases and J gave up 2 bases, with 6 bases separating them. CDR1 and CDR2 (germline): SGHRS, YFSETQ. CDR3 sequence reads: CASSLGETGNTIYF. The CDR3 DNA is TGCGCCAGCAGCTTGGGGGAAACTGGAAACACCATATATTTT.

This clone has only a few counts. The chain joins TRBV7-9 to TRBJ1-1, with no clear D. The CDR3 is made up of 13 amino acids. V was pared by 8 bases and J by 2 bases, with 12 bases between. In germline, CDR1 is SEHNR, CDR2 FQNEAQ (reference sequence). The CDR3, as DNA: TGTGCCAGCGGCCTGAGAGAAAACACTGAAGCTTTCTTT. Translating it yields CASGLRENTEAFF.

This chain connects TRBV27 to TRBJ2-1; TRBD2 agrees at 11 bases. CDR3 length equals 16 residues. The trim removed 4 bases at V and 4 bases at J, leaving 6 bases unmatched. Looked up from germline, CDR1 is MNHEY and CDR2 is SMNVEV (reference sequence). CDR3 residues: CASSSLAGGPYNEQFF. The CDR3 nucleotides read TGTGCCAGCAGTTCCTTAGCGGGGGGGCCTTACAATGAGCAGTTCTTC.

The chain couples TRBV5-4 to TRBJ2-5; D is possibly TRBD1 (5 bases). There are 13 residues in the CDR3. Trimming took 6 bases from V and 2 from J, leaving 11 bases between them. Germline CDR1 reads SGHNT; CDR2 reads YYREEE (reference sequence). This chain's CDR3 is CASTKQEQETQYF. The CDR3 DNA is TGTGCCAGCACGAAACAGGAGCAAGAGACCCAGTACTTC.

This clone occurred once. V and J are TRBV5-1 and TRBJ2-5; D is ambiguous. The CDR3 loop spans 17 amino acids. V was cut by 0 bases and J by 2 bases, with 17 bases left in between. Germline CDR1 is SGHRS and CDR2 is YFSETQ. CDR3 residues: CASSLGPGPGGQETQYF. The DNA for the CDR3 is TGCGCCAGCAGCTTGGGGCCCGGACCGGGTGGACAAGAGACCCAGTACTTC.

This clone occurred once. The V and J genes are TRBV2 and TRBJ2-1, with TRBD1 matching 11 bases. There are 15 residues in the CDR3. CDR1 SNHLY and CDR2 FYNNEI come from the germline V gene. With V trimmed by 7 bases and J by 9 bases, 11 bases remained unmatched. The CDR3 protein is CASTFGTGGVGEQFF. The DNA of the CDR3 is TGTGCCAGCACCTTCGGGACAGGGGGGGTTGGTGAGCAGTTCTTC. The entire variable domain, with the rest obtained from reference TRBV2 and TRBJ2-1, is as follows: EPEVTQTPSHQVTQMGQEVILRCVPISNHLYFYWYRQILGQKVEFLVSFYNNEISEKSEIFDDQFSVERPDGSNFTLKIRSTKLEDSAMYFCASTFGTGGVGEQFFGPGTRLTVL.

This chain connects TRBV28 to TRBJ1-2; D possibly corresponds to TRBD1 (5 bases). CDR3 length: 15 residues. V gave up 8 bases and J gave up 4 bases, with 20 bases separating them. Germline V gives CDR1 MDHEN, CDR2 SYDVKM. The CDR3 nucleotides read TGTGCCAGCCGGGGAGAGGACAATACGGCCTATGGCTACACCTTC. This encodes CASRGEDNTAYGYTF.

The chain couples TRBV7-6 to TRBJ1-2; 11 bases fit TRBD1. Trimming took 1 base from V and 4 from J; bases not matched to a gene: 2. Germline CDR1 is SGHVS and CDR2 is FNYEAQ. The CDR3 sequence is 15 residues long. The CDR3 DNA reads as TGTGCCAGCAGCTTAGGGGGACAGGGGGTCTATGGCTACACCTTC. This encodes CASSLGGQGVYGYTF.

The V call is TRBV7-2, the J call TRBJ1-2; no reliable D call. The V gene lost 3 bases and the J gene lost 3 bases, with 14 bases spanning the gap. Germline loops: CDR1 SGHTA, CDR2 FQGNSA. The CDR3 contains 15 residues. The CDR3: CASSFRSNVDYGYTF. The CDR3 coding sequence is TGTGCCAGCAGCTTTCGAAGTAATGTGGACTATGGCTACACCTTC.

This sequence joins TRBV30 and TRBJ1-2, with D unclear. Trimming removed 3 bases from V and 4 bases from J, with 6 bases in between. CDR1 GTSNPN and CDR2 SVGIG come from the germline V gene (reference sequence). The CDR3 loop spans 11 amino acids. The CDR3 spells CAWSETYGYTF. CDR3 nucleotide sequence: TGTGCCTGGAGCGAGACCTATGGCTACACCTTC.

The chain is built from TRBV7-8 and TRBJ2-1, with 7 bases lining up with TRBD1. With 7 bases clipped from V and 4 bases from J, the junction kept 10 bases outside the gene matches. This CDR3 has 15 residues. Germline CDR1 SGHVS, CDR2 FQNEAQ. The CDR3: CASNQGGIFYNEQFF. Here the CDR3 DNA reads TGTGCCAGCAACCAAGGGGGCATCTTTTACAATGAGCAGTTCTTC. The complete variable domain, with remaining parts taken from reference TRBV7-8 and TRBJ2-1, reads GAGVSQSPRYKVAKRGQDVALRCDPISGHVSLFWYQQALGQGPEFLTYFQNEAQLDKSGLPSDRFFAERPEGSVSTLKIQRTQQEDSAVYLCASNQGGIFYNEQFFGPGTRLTVL.

This clone came up once. The chain has TRBV4-3 and TRBJ1-1; D is unresolved. Looked up from germline, CDR1 is LGHNA and CDR2 is YSLEER. This CDR3 contains 13 residues. V lost 1 base to trimming and J lost 2 bases, with 5 bases between them. The CDR3 DNA reads as TGCGCCAGCAGCCAAGGAGAAAACACTGAAGCTTTCTTT. It is translated as CASSQGENTEAFF.

The chain uses TRBV27 and TRBJ1-2, with D perhaps matching TRBD1 (5 bases). V was shortened by 3 bases and J by 7 bases, with 15 bases between the two germline ends. The CDR3 sequence is 14 residues long. Germline V gene data show CDR1 as MNHEY and CDR2 as SMNVEV (reference sequence). CDR3 sequence: CASSFRGAEGGYTF. Written as DNA, the CDR3 is TGTGCCAGCAGTTTTAGGGGCGCCGAGGGTGGCTACACCTTC.

This clone was seen more than once but under ten times. This rearrangement joins TRBV27 to TRBJ1-1, with no clear D. Trimming pared 2 bases from V and 9 bases from J, leaving 13 bases between. This CDR3 is built from 13 residues. The germline V gene has CDR1 MNHEY and CDR2 SMNVEV (reference sequence). The CDR3 DNA reads as TGTGCCAGCAGTTTAGGGCAGCTGGGGAAAGCTTTCTTT. Residues: CASSLGQLGKAFF.

The V and J genes are TRBV18 and TRBJ1-1, with a tentative D call TRBD1 (6 bases). V dropped 4 bases and J dropped 8 bases, with 17 bases sitting between them. This CDR3 spans 14 amino acids. Germline lookup yields CDR1 KGHSH and CDR2 LQKENI. DNA of the CDR3: TGTGCCAGCTCACTTTCCTCACAGGGATGGGAAGCTTTCTTT. Translation: CASSLSSQGWEAFF.

The chain links TRBV20-1 to TRBJ1-1; unclear D gene. With 6 bases removed from V and 1 base from J, the gap between germline ends came to 6 bases. This CDR3 has 11 residues. Germline-derived CDR1 and CDR2 are DFQATT and SNEGSKA (reference sequence). The CDR3 DNA sequence: TGCAGTGCGGTTCCGAACACTGAAGCTTTCTTT. This gives the protein CSAVPNTEAFF.